The clone carrying this T cell receptor beta chain has a count of ten or more. Its antigen is unknown. Germline CDR1 reads SEHNR; CDR2 reads FQNEAQ (reference sequence). The CDR3 runs to 15 residues. V gave up 4 bases and J gave up 7 bases, with 19 bases separating them. These data come from a study of CD8 T cells in ankylosing spondylitis. Study-wide findings and caveats: A motif of roughly 8 highly homologous TCR beta variants was seen as apparently characteristic of ankylosing spondylitis blood.

MiXCR, applied by TCRdb to the 5' RACE reads, yields one record per CDR3 protein. Among approximately 140,000 distinct CDR3 sequences listed, 9.3% were seen once. What was sequenced was blood, either unsorted or a sorted T cell fraction (not recorded which). The chain recombines TRBV7-9 with TRBJ1-2, with D tentatively TRBD1 (5 bases). The clonotype originates from a male donor with ankylosing spondylitis or in good health (not recorded which). DNA of the CDR3: TGTGCCAGCAGCTACCCCGGGGGATCTAAAAGTGGCTACACCTTC. As protein: CASSYPGGSKSGYTF.